The clone carrying this TCR beta chain appeared once. Per the original methods: Reference gene primer amplification gave estimated nucleated cell counts. Here immunoSEQ multiplex PCR was the method, and the copy in TCRdb shows in-frame clones only, minus some. That table is the source of V, J and clone size, and D and trimming were worked out from the DNA. The sample holds 150,000 or so clones, approximately 90% seen once. The source of the sample is a study of blood T cell repertoires in COVID-19. Study-level information: Acute and convalescent COVID-19 samples came from the United States, Italy and Spain. T cells, B-cell-depleted T cells, or PBMCs supplied cDNA or gDNA.

Germline V gene sequence: CDR1 KGHSH, CDR2 LQKENI. The V end was cut by 3 bases, the J end by 0 bases, with 11 bases between. This CDR3 is built from 15 residues. The genes are TRBV18 and TRBJ1-1, with D possibly matching TRBD1 (6 bases). The clonotype originates from a woman aged 70-85 years with acute or convalescent COVID-19. The material sequenced was peripheral blood. CDR3 coding DNA: TGTGCCAGCTCACCCCGGACAGTCATGAACACTGAAGCTTTCTTT. Translated: CASSPRTVMNTEAFF.